The T cell receptor (beta chain) under discussion was sequenced for a study of shared clonotypes between healthy human individuals. Study results and limitations: Non-shared clonotypes displayed generation probabilities falling below those of clonotypes present in all four donors. Depth was large, yet rarefaction showed that sorted-subset sequencing was incomplete.

V was trimmed by 4 bases and J by 2 bases, leaving 10 bases between them. The germline CDR1 and CDR2 sequences are MNHNS and SASEGT. This CDR3 has 14 amino acids. CD4+ cell separation produced CD45RA+ naive and CD45RA-negative memory subsets. A remark on this clone: Its target is unknown.

As originally analysed: Filtering of immunoSEQ junctional sequences could not match full-length read filtering. The data were produced by immunoSEQ multiplex PCR, yet TCRdb's version contains in-frame clones alone and is incomplete. That table is the source of V, J and clone size, and D and trimming were worked out from the DNA. Of 2 million to 3 million clones in the sample, over 85% were seen once. This receptor was obtained from a man aged 18 to 29 in good health. Some clones in this sample may be carry-over from other donors' samples. The chain employs TRBV6-1 and TRBJ2-3, with D hard to call. The sequencing sample was made of naive CD4+ T cells from PBMCs. Subset given: CD45RA+ positively selected. CDR3 in DNA: TGTGCCAGCAGTGTCTGGCAGTACACAGATACGCAGTATTTT. It is translated as CASSVWQYTDTQYF.